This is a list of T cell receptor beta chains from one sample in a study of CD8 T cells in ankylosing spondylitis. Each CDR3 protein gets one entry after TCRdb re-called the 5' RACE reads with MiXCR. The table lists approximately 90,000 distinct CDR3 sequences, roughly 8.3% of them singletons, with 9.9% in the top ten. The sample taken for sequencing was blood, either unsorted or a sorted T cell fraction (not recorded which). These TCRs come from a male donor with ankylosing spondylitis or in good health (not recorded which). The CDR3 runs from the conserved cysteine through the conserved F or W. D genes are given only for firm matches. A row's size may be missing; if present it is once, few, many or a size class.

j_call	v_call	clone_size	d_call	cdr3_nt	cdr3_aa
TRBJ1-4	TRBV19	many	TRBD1	TGTGCCAGTAGTCCTCGACAGGGTGATGAAAAACTGTTTTTT	CASSPRQGDEKLFF
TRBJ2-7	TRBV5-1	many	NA	TGCGCCAGCAGCTTCCGGGACGGGTCCTACGAGCAGTACTTC	CASSFRDGSYEQYF
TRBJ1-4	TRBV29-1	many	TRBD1	TGCAGCGCCGGACGGACAGGAATTAATGAAAAACTGTTTTTT	CSAGRTGINEKLFF
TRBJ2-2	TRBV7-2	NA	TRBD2	TGTGCCAGCAGCCCTGCTAGCGGTACCGGGGAGCTGTTTTTT	CASSPASGTGELFF
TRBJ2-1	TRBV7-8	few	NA	TGTGCCAGCAGCTTAATACGACTCTTCATGGACAATGAGCAGTTCTTC	CASSLIRLFMDNEQFF
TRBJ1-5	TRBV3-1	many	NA	TGTGCCAGCAGCCAAGATCTAACGGGGGGTGGTCAGCCCCAGCATTTT	CASSQDLTGGGQPQHF
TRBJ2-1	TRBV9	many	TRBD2	TGTGCCAGCAGCGTAGTGGGACTAGCGGGAGATGAGCAGTTCTTC	CASSVVGLAGDEQFF
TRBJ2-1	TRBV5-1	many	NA	TGCGCCAGCAGCGCGTTAGGGCTTGCATACAATGAGCAGTTCTTC	CASSALGLAYNEQFF
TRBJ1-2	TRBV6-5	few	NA	TGTGCCAGCAGTTATCAGGGGTCCTCTCATGGGGACTATGGCTACACCTTC	CASSYQGSSHGDYGYTF
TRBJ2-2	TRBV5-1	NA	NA	TGCGCCAGCAGCTTGTACTACCGGGAGATGCCCACCGGGGAGCTGTTTTTT	CASSLYYREMPTGELFF